The T cell receptor beta chain described here comes from a study of blood T cell repertoires in COVID-19. Study-level information: COVID-19 samples from acute and convalescent phases originated in the United States, Italy and Spain. In each case, the material was cDNA or gDNA derived from T cells, B-cell-depleted T cells, or PBMCs.

J gave up 1 base and V 7 bases, and 4 bases lay outside the gene matches. Germline loops: CDR1 KGHDR, CDR2 SFDVKD. The CDR3 extends over 14 amino acids. Study processing details: For nucleated cells, counts were estimated from reference gene primer amplification. Clones were sequenced by immunoSEQ multiplex PCR, and TCRdb holds only the in-frame ones, with some missing. V and J calls and clone size are given by that table; D and trimming were obtained from the DNA. This sample yields a few hundred thousand clones, of which about 84% are seen a single time; roughly 1.6% belongs to the top ten. In this sample, this clone turned up a few times.

The origin of this receptor is a woman in her fifties or sixties with acute or convalescent COVID-19. The source material was peripheral blood. V usage is TRBV24-1 and J usage is TRBJ2-7; 9 positions match TRBD2. The CDR3 here is CATRASGISYEQYF. The DNA of the CDR3 is TGTGCCACCAGGGCTAGCGGGATTTCCTACGAGCAGTACTTC.